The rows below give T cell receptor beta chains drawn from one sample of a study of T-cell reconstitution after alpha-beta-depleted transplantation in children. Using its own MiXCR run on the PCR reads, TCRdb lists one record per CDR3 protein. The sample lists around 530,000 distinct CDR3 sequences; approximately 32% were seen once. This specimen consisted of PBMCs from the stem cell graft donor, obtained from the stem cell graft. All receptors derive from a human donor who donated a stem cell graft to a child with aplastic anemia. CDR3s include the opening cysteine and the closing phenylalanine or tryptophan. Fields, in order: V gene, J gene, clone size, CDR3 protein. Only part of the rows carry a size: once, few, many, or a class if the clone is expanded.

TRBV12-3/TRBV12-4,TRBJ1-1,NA,CASSLPRRLEAFF
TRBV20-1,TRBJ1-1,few,CSARYTWGNTEAFF
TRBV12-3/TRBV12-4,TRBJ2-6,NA,CASSLSSRRTPGANVLTF
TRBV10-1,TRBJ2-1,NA,CASTAIGREANEQFF
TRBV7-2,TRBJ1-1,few,CATTDFLLRAFF
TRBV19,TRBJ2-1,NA,CASSPLGLAGANEQFF
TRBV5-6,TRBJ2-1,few,CASSLRGRAYNEQFF
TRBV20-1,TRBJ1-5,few,CSARDRPNRGHQPQHF
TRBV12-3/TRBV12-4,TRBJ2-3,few,CASSLARDSGTQYF
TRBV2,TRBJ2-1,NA,CASSPTTGGPYNEQFF
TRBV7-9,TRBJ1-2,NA,CASSSEETAANYGYTF
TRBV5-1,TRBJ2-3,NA,CASSPGLAERTDTQYF
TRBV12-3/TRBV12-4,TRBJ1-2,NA,CASRLRSSNYGYTF
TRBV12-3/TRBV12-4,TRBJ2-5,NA,CASSTHRETQYF
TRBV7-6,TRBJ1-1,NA,CASSHTGGGSEAFF
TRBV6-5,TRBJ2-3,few,CASSYRDRTTDTQYF
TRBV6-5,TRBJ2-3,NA,CASSYANTDTQYF
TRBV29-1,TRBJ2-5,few,CSVAYIQETQYF
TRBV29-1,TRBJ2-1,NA,CSVGLGFF
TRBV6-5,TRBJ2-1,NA,CASSYSILGTSLEQFF
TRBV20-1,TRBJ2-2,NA,CSARDDRNTGELFF
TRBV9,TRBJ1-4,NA,CASSADRATNEKLFF
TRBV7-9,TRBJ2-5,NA,CASSTGGQGPGETQYF
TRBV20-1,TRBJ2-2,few,CSARDPSRGKNTGELFF
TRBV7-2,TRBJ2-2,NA,CASSLARGMSGELFF
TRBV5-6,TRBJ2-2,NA,CASSQTLTGELFF
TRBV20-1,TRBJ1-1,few,CSARDGRLIENTEAFF
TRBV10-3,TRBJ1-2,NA,CAISESRSPYGYTF
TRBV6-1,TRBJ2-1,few,CASSEASGSSYNEQFF
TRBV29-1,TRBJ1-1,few,CSATGSEAFF
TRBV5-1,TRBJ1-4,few,CASSLATDPTNEKLFF
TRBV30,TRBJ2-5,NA,CAWSPPGRLQETQYF
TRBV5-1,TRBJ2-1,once,CAGSLPRDLFDNEQFF
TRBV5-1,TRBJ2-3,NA,CASSHRDRLTDTQYF
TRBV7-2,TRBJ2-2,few,CASSTLGSGELFF
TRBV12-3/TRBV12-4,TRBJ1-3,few,CASSSQGQSGNTIYF
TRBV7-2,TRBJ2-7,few,CASSLDAGQNPLFGYF
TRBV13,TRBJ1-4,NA,CASSRGHGNEKLFF